One sample yielded the 30 T cell receptor beta chains listed below, sequenced in a study of shared clonotypes between healthy human individuals. Repertoires were generated with immunoSEQ multiplex PCR, while TCRdb's copy carries only in-frame clones and drops some. The data contain approximately 600,000 clones, 85% to 95% of them singletons. The naive CD8 population came from CD45RO-negative cells selected for CCR7, without terminally differentiated effector memory CD45RA+ cells. Sequenced sample: naive CD8+ T cells sorted from blood. The receptors were gathered from a woman aged 25-40 years in good health.

The V gene is TRBV2, the J gene TRBJ2-7, with 7 nucleotides matching TRBD2. This CDR3 spans 15 amino acids. Germline trimming cut 7 bases from V and 2 bases from J; bases unmatched to any gene: 11. Germline V gives CDR1 SNHLY, CDR2 FYNNEI. The CDR3 reads CASKGSGTTTYEQYF. DNA of the CDR3: TGTGCCAGCAAAGGCAGCGGGACGACTACCTACGAGCAGTACTTC. Full variable domain (outside the CDR3, taken from reference TRBV2 and TRBJ2-7): EPEVTQTPSHQVTQMGQEVILRCVPISNHLYFYWYRQILGQKVEFLVSFYNNEISEKSEIFDDQFSVERPDGSNFTLKIRSTKLEDSAMYFCASKGSGTTTYEQYFGPGTRLTVT.

A few counts support this clone. The gene calls are TRBV6-5 and TRBJ1-1; D is unresolved. CDR3 length equals 14 residues. Germline V gene lookup returns CDR1 MNHEY and CDR2 SVGAGI. V was shortened by 6 bases and J by 5 bases, with 16 bases between the two germline ends. CDR3 protein: CASRLGRSGTEAFF. CDR3 nucleotides: TGTGCCAGCAGGCTGGGCAGATCGGGGACTGAAGCTTTCTTT.

A single count supports this clone. J is TRBJ1-2 and V is TRBV11-2; a possible D gene is TRBD1 (6 bases). Trimming removed 5 bases from V and 5 bases from J, with 21 bases in between. Germline V CDR1 and CDR2: SGHAT, FQNNGV. The CDR3 sequence is 16 residues long. CDR3 sequence reads: CASSPTRDKGTYGYTF. The CDR3 DNA reads TGTGCCAGCAGCCCAACCCGGGACAAGGGTACTTATGGCTACACCTTC.

The rearrangement joins TRBV13 to TRBJ2-7, with 8 bases that match TRBD1. The CDR3 is 15 residues long. The trim removed 4 bases at V and 4 bases at J, leaving 9 bases unmatched. Germline V gene lookup returns CDR1 PRHDT and CDR2 FYEKMQ (reference sequence). The CDR3: CASSSVLQGGYEQYF. The CDR3 DNA reads as TGTGCCAGCAGCTCGGTGCTACAGGGGGGTTACGAGCAGTACTTC.

The chain is built from TRBV4-1 and TRBJ2-7; no reliable D call. V was shortened by 5 bases and J by 1 base, with 9 bases between the two germline ends. The CDR3 covers 13 residues. Germline values: CDR1 MGHRA, CDR2 YSYEKL. CDR3 residues: CASSLVGSYEQYF. CDR3 nucleotides: TGCGCCAGCAGCTTGGTCGGATCCTACGAGCAGTACTTC.

This sequence joins TRBV4-2 and TRBJ1-1; weak D call: TRBD1 (5 bases). Deletions cut 5 bases from V and 4 bases from J, with 11 bases between. In germline, CDR1 is LGHNA, CDR2 YNFKEQ. The CDR3 covers 13 residues. The CDR3 protein is CASSDVRGTEAFF. CDR3 nucleotides: TGTGCCAGCAGCGACGTAAGGGGCACTGAAGCTTTCTTT.

This rearrangement joins TRBV7-8 to TRBJ2-7; 9 bases line up with TRBD2. Trimming removed 0 bases from V and 3 bases from J; junction bases left unmatched: 9. This CDR3 contains 17 residues. Germline CDR1 and CDR2: SGHVS and FQNEAQ. The CDR3 DNA sequence: TGTGCCAGCAGCTTAGCGGTTAGCGGGAGTCTTTTCTACGAGCAGTACTTC. Translated, it gives CASSLAVSGSLFYEQYF.

This chain uses TRBV27 with TRBJ1-2, with TRBD1 matching 7 bases. Germline V gives CDR1 MNHEY, CDR2 SMNVEV (reference sequence). V lost 2 bases to trimming and J lost 6 bases; unmatched junction nucleotides: 12. This CDR3 comprises 16 residues. CDR3 sequence: CASSLVGGSHRDGYTF. The CDR3 bases are TGTGCCAGCAGTTTAGTAGGGGGCAGTCACAGGGATGGCTACACCTTC.

This clone was recorded once. V usage is TRBV5-8 and J usage is TRBJ1-4; D unresolved. The V and J ends lost 5 bases and 7 bases respectively, with 21 bases between them. CDR3 length: 16 amino acids. Looked up from germline, CDR1 is SGHTS and CDR2 is YDEGEE. Here the CDR3 reads CASSSKALQHGEKLFF. In nucleotides, the CDR3 is TGTGCCAGCAGTTCGAAGGCGTTACAACACGGTGAAAAACTGTTTTTT.

With regard to this clone: At one of its ends the junction is not consistent with the germline gene, which may arise from a read error. The chain couples TRBV2 to TRBJ2-7, with 7 bases that match TRBD1. The CDR3 has 12 residues. The V gene's germline CDR1 is SNHLY and CDR2 FYNNEI. The CDR3 reads CASSAEGAGGFF. The CDR3 DNA sequence: TGTGCCAGCAGCGCCGAAGGGGCAGGGGGTTTCTTC.

The chain recombines TRBV5-1 with TRBJ2-1; 9 bases are a match to TRBD2. The ends lost 0 bases at V and 5 bases at J; junction bases unmatched: 12. The CDR3 runs 18 residues. Germline lookup yields CDR1 SGHRS and CDR2 YFSETQ. This CDR3 reads CASSLVGVAGVRDNEQFF. DNA for the CDR3: TGCGCCAGCAGCTTGGTTGGGGTAGCGGGAGTTCGGGACAATGAGCAGTTCTTC.

The V and J genes are TRBV5-1 and TRBJ2-2, with a possible D match to TRBD1 (6 bases). The CDR3 extends over 12 amino acids. Trimming took 5 bases from V and 8 from J, leaving 10 bases between them. Germline V gene data show CDR1 as SGHRS and CDR2 as YFSETQ. CDR3 nucleotides: TGCGCCAGCAGACAGGGTACGGGGGAGCTGTTTTTT. As protein: CASRQGTGELFF.

The chain has TRBV28 and TRBJ2-3; possible D gene TRBD1, 5 bases. There are 14 residues in the CDR3. Trimming stripped 3 bases from V and 6 bases from J, with 13 bases between. Germline V CDR1 and CDR2: MDHEN, SYDVKM. This CDR3 reads CASSFLKGLDTQYF. Written as DNA, the CDR3 is TGTGCCAGCAGTTTTTTAAAGGGGTTGGATACGCAGTATTTT.

The chain carries TRBV7-9 and TRBJ2-7; TRBD1 matches at 9 bases. This CDR3 is built from 13 residues. V shed 5 bases, J shed 5 bases, and the junction held 4 bases outside the gene matches. Germline-derived CDR1 and CDR2 are SEHNR and FQNEAQ (reference sequence). Here the CDR3 DNA reads TGTGCCAGCAGCCCGGACAGGGGAGACGAGCAGTACTTC. As protein: CASSPDRGDEQYF.

The chain carries TRBV30 and TRBJ2-1, with D possibly being TRBD2 (6 bases). CDR3 length equals 13 residues. CDR1 is GTSNPN and CDR2 is SVGIG in the germline V gene (reference sequence). V lost 1 base to trimming and J lost 10 bases, with 14 bases between them. CDR3 residues: CAWSGGDGKEQFF. The CDR3 coding sequence is TGTGCCTGGAGTGGGGGGGACGGCAAGGAGCAGTTCTTC.

CDR3 protein: CASGISGPVGKLFF. The CDR3 nucleotides read TGTGCTAGTGGTATCTCCGGGCCCGTGGGGAAGCTGTTTTTT. J is TRBJ2-2 and V is TRBV12-5, with D unresolved. The ends were cut back, 5 bases at V and 12 bases at J, with 19 bases in the middle. Germline V gene data show CDR1 as LGHNT and CDR2 as FRNRAP. This CDR3 comprises 14 residues. Using reference TRBV12-5 and TRBJ2-2 for the parts outside the CDR3, the full variable domain is DARVTQTPRHKVTEMGQEVTMRCQPILGHNTVFWYRQTMMQGLELLAYFRNRAPLDDSGMPKDRFSAEMPDATLATLKIQPSEPRDSAVYFCASGISGPVGKLFFGEGSRLTVL.

The gene calls are TRBV13 and TRBJ2-7, with 13 bases that match TRBD2. The CDR3 contains 15 residues. J gave up 5 bases and V 7 bases, and 8 bases lay outside the gene matches. Germline V lookup: CDR1 PRHDT, CDR2 FYEKMQ (reference sequence). CDR3 loop: CASTASLAGGDEQYF. The CDR3 DNA reads TGTGCCAGCACCGCGTCACTAGCGGGAGGGGACGAGCAGTACTTC.

V is TRBV6-6 and J is TRBJ2-7; D ambiguous. Looked up from germline, CDR1 is MNHNY and CDR2 is SVGAGI (reference sequence). The V gene lost 3 bases and the J gene lost 0 bases, with 12 bases spanning the gap. The CDR3 contains 15 residues. The CDR3 sequence is CASSYWQAASYEQYF. CDR3 coding DNA: TGTGCCAGCAGTTATTGGCAGGCCGCCTCCTACGAGCAGTACTTC.

J is TRBJ2-7 and V is TRBV4-1, with D perhaps matching TRBD1 (8 bases). The germline V gene encodes CDR1 MGHRA and CDR2 YSYEKL. V dropped 0 bases and J dropped 6 bases, with 15 bases sitting between them. The CDR3 loop spans 15 amino acids. CDR3 sequence reads: CASSQDRTGRGEQYF. The CDR3 region has the DNA TGCGCCAGCAGCCAAGACAGGACAGGGAGGGGCGAGCAGTACTTC.

The chain recombines TRBV7-9 with TRBJ2-7; possibly TRBD1 for D (6 bases). The germline V and J ends were trimmed by 1 base and 7 bases, with 14 bases remaining between them. From germline, CDR1 is SEHNR and CDR2 FQNEAQ (reference sequence). CDR3 size: 14 residues. The CDR3 sequence: CASSLVAGVSEQYF. The CDR3 DNA follows: TGTGCCAGCAGCTTAGTGGCAGGGGTTAGTGAGCAGTACTTC.

This clone occurred once. The chain has TRBV9 and TRBJ1-3; D gene uncertain. V lost 3 bases and J 0 bases, leaving 10 bases between the germline ends. The CDR3 runs to 15 residues. The germline gives CDR1 SGDLS, CDR2 YYNGEE. Here the CDR3 reads CASSDSFGSGNTIYF. CDR3 coding DNA: TGTGCCAGCAGCGATTCATTCGGCTCTGGAAACACCATATATTTT.

This clone showed up just once. This sequence joins TRBV4-2 and TRBJ2-7, with 13 bases aligning to TRBD2. Germline-derived CDR1 and CDR2 are LGHNA and YNFKEQ. Trimming at V came to 3 bases and at J to 3 bases, leaving 5 bases not matched to a gene. The CDR3 spans 16 residues. In DNA form, the CDR3 reads TGTGCCAGCAGCCAGCACACTAGCGGGGGGGGCTACGAGCAGTACTTC. Encoded protein: CASSQHTSGGGYEQYF.

V is TRBV5-6 and J is TRBJ1-2; D remains unclear. V lost 1 base, J lost 4 bases, and 17 bases lay in between. This CDR3 comprises 16 residues. CDR1 is SGHDT and CDR2 is YYEEEE in the germline V gene. The CDR3 here is CASSLYLGPPSYGYTF. For the CDR3, the DNA is TGTGCCAGCAGCTTGTATTTAGGTCCCCCCTCCTATGGCTACACCTTC. The full variable domain, completed using reference TRBV5-6 and TRBJ1-2, is DAGVTQSPTHLIKTRGQQVTLRCSPKSGHDTVSWYQQALGQGPQFIFQYYEEEERQRGNFPDRFSGHQFPNYSSELNVNALLLGDSALYLCASSLYLGPPSYGYTFGSGTRLTVV.

The chain couples TRBV13 to TRBJ2-2; the D is unclear. CDR3 size: 13 residues. Trimming stripped 0 bases from V and 6 bases from J, with 5 bases between. Germline-derived CDR1 and CDR2 are PRHDT and FYEKMQ (reference sequence). CDR3 region: CASSLGGSGELFF. The CDR3 nucleotides are TGTGCCAGCAGCTTAGGGGGCTCCGGGGAGCTGTTTTTT. The full variable domain, with the rest looked up from reference TRBV13 and TRBJ2-2, is AAGVIQSPRHLIKEKRETATLKCYPIPRHDTVYWYQQGPGQDPQFLISFYEKMQSDKGSIPDRFSAQQFSDYHSELNMSSLELGDSALYFCASSLGGSGELFFGEGSRLTVL.

This chain connects TRBV19 to TRBJ2-1, with 7 bases aligning to TRBD2. Unmatched junction bases numbered 10, after V lost 9 bases and J lost 5 bases. Germline assignment: CDR1 LNHDA and CDR2 SQIVND (reference sequence). This CDR3 is 14 amino acids long. CDR3 loop: CASRSLADDNEQFF. In nucleotides, the CDR3 is TGTGCCAGCCGAAGCCTAGCGGATGACAATGAGCAGTTCTTC.

The CDR3 loop reads CATSRGAGVGETQYF. CDR3 coding DNA: TGTGCCACCAGCAGAGGAGCGGGAGTTGGGGAGACCCAGTACTTC. The chain employs TRBV15 and TRBJ2-5, with 8 bases lining up with TRBD2. The CDR3 is 15 amino acids. The J segment lost 5 bases and the V segment lost 1 base, leaving 6 bases of the junction unmatched. Germline V CDR1 and CDR2: LNHNV, YYDKDF (reference sequence).

The rearrangement links TRBV25-1 to TRBJ2-1; possibly TRBD1 for D (5 bases). V shed 1 base and J shed 0 bases, with 16 bases lying between them. CDR3 size: 18 residues. Looked up from germline, CDR1 is MGHDK and CDR2 is SYGVNS. In nucleotides, the CDR3 is TGTGCCAGCAGTGAATTGCTGGGGCAGGGCACCTCCTACAATGAGCAGTTCTTC. Protein: CASSELLGQGTSYNEQFF.

This clone was seen once. The chain employs TRBV5-6 and TRBJ1-1; D call uncertain. Germline CDR1 reads SGHDT; CDR2 reads YYEEEE. Trimming took 2 bases from V and 0 from J, leaving 11 bases between them. The CDR3 extends over 15 amino acids. The CDR3 DNA is TGTGCCAGCAGCTTTGGCCCTAATTTGAACACTGAAGCTTTCTTT. It translates to CASSFGPNLNTEAFF.

The genes are TRBV28 and TRBJ2-7; the match to TRBD1 covers 7 bases. Unmatched junction bases numbered 7, after V lost 5 bases and J lost 3 bases. Germline CDR1 and CDR2: MDHEN and SYDVKM. CDR3 length equals 14 residues. The CDR3, as DNA: TGTGCCAGCAGTCTGACCGGGACAGACTACGAGCAGTACTTC. Protein: CASSLTGTDYEQYF. The whole variable domain, filled in from reference TRBV28 and TRBJ2-7, reads DVKVTQSSRYLVKRTGEKVFLECVQDMDHENMFWYRQDPGLGLRLIYFSYDVKMKEKGDIPEGYSVSREKKERFSLILESASTNQTSMYLCASSLTGTDYEQYFGPGTRLTVT.

In DNA form, the CDR3 reads TGTGCCAGCAGCTTAGCGGATGGAGCTACCTACGAGCAGTACTTC. Translated, it gives CASSLADGATYEQYF. V usage is TRBV7-9 and J usage is TRBJ2-7; D is unclear. Germline loops: CDR1 SEHNR, CDR2 FQNEAQ (reference sequence). There are 15 residues in the CDR3. V lost 0 bases, J lost 2 bases, and 11 bases lay in between. Using reference TRBV7-9 and TRBJ2-7 for the parts outside the CDR3, the full variable domain is DTGVSQNPRHKITKRGQNVTFRCDPISEHNRLYWYRQTLGQGPEFLTYFQNEAQLEKSRLLSDRFSAERPKGSFSTLEIQRTEQGDSAMYLCASSLADGATYEQYFGPGTRLTVT.